The 20 T cell receptor beta chains given below trace back to one sample, sequenced in a study of spatial heterogeneity in lung cancer. Overall study results and limits: Expanded alpha and beta TCR counts within tumors tracked tumor mutation counts.

These receptors are not linked to any known antigen. Time point indicated: sample taken at primary tumor resection. TCRdb called the 5' RACE reads again in MiXCR, with one record for every CDR3 protein. The table includes 9,500 or so distinct CDR3 sequences, about 7.8% detected once. Sequences were derived from lung tumor tissue, sampled at surgery. Every receptor here comes from a male donor with early-stage non-small cell lung cancer.

This clonotype appeared many times. The chain recombines TRBV5-1 with TRBJ2-2, with 7 bases matching TRBD1. The trim removed 4 bases at V and 2 bases at J, leaving 11 bases unmatched. Germline V gives CDR1 SGHRS, CDR2 YFSETQ. The CDR3 extends over 17 amino acids. The CDR3 DNA follows: TGCGCCAGCAGCCCTCAGCAGAGGGGGCGAAACACCGGGGAGCTGTTTTTT. Its protein is CASSPQQRGRNTGELFF.

This chain links TRBV7-2 with TRBJ2-1; D is tentatively TRBD1 or TRBD2 (5 bases each). Germline V gene lookup returns CDR1 SGHTA and CDR2 FQGNSA. Trimming shortened V by 5 bases and J by 7 bases, and 12 bases separated the two germline ends. The CDR3 consists of 13 residues. CDR3: CASSRDVLNEQFF. In DNA form, the CDR3 reads TGTGCCAGCAGCCGGGACGTATTGAATGAGCAGTTCTTC.

This chain joins TRBV27 and TRBJ2-7; D call uncertain. The V and J ends lost 8 bases and 3 bases respectively, with 5 bases between them. Germline loops: CDR1 MNHEY, CDR2 SMNVEV (reference sequence). CDR3 length equals 10 residues. CDR3 nucleotide sequence: TGTGCCAGCGGCCTCTACGAGCAGTACTTC. This encodes CASGLYEQYF.

This clonotype occurred many times. This chain joins TRBV28 and TRBJ2-7; D gene ambiguous. V was trimmed by 4 bases and J by 0 bases, leaving 10 bases between them. CDR3 size: 14 residues. CDR1 and CDR2 from the germline V gene are MDHEN and SYDVKM. CDR3 in amino acids: CASSSKTPSYEQYF. CDR3 DNA sequence: TGTGCCAGCAGTTCAAAGACACCCTCCTACGAGCAGTACTTC.

This clonotype was recorded many times. This chain uses TRBV21-1 with TRBJ2-4; the table's D call of TRBD2 was not tested on the DNA. TRBV21-1 is annotated as a pseudogene. This CDR3 comprises 21 residues. The CDR3 reads CASSKFSDGPAKPIAKNIQYF. For the CDR3, the DNA is TGTGCCAGCAGCAAGTTTAGTGACGGCCCCGCAAAGCCAATAGCCAAAAACATTCAGTACTTC.

This clonotype was seen only a few times. The chain links TRBV4-3 to TRBJ1-6, with D uncertain. CDR1 is LGHNA and CDR2 is YSLEER in the germline V gene. The CDR3 has 14 residues. V lost 1 base and J lost 7, with 8 bases in between. For the CDR3, the DNA is TGCGCCAGCAGCCAAGGGGCGTACAATTCACCCCTCCACTTT. As protein: CASSQGAYNSPLHF.

In the case of this clonotype: This clone may be a read error of a much larger clone one base away. The chain carries TRBV30 and TRBJ1-2; 7 nucleotides match TRBD1. The V and J ends lost 0 bases and 6 bases, in that order; junction bases with no gene match: 4. Germline V gene lookup returns CDR1 GTSNPN and CDR2 SVGIG (reference sequence). The CDR3 extends over 13 amino acids. The CDR3: CAWSVGTEDGYTF. The CDR3 bases are TGTGCCTGGAGTGTAGGGACAGAGGATGGCTACACCTTC.

This rearrangement joins TRBV29-1 to TRBJ2-3; 7 bases line up with TRBD1. The CDR3 loop spans 14 amino acids. V lost 5 bases, J lost 5 bases, and 10 bases stayed unmatched. From germline, CDR1 is SQVTM and CDR2 ANQGSEA. CDR3 sequence: CSVRKGGAGDTQYF. The CDR3 region has the DNA TGCAGCGTTAGGAAAGGGGGCGCGGGAGATACGCAGTATTTT.

This clonotype was detected ten times or more. The chain couples TRBV2 to TRBJ1-2, with D hard to call. The CDR3 is 13 amino acids. The germline gives CDR1 SNHLY, CDR2 FYNNEI. V was trimmed by 4 bases and J by 3 bases, leaving 9 bases between them. CDR3 bases: TGTGCCAGCAGTGTTGGACGGTACTATGGCTACACCTTC. This gives the protein CASSVGRYYGYTF.

This chain connects TRBV9 to TRBJ2-1; TRBD2 matches at 7 bases. This CDR3 spans 15 amino acids. The germline V gene encodes CDR1 SGDLS and CDR2 YYNGEE. V gave up 2 bases and J gave up 1 base; unmatched junction bases: 3. Written as DNA, the CDR3 is TGTGCCAGCAGCGTCGGACTAGGGTCCTACAATGAGCAGTTCTTC. Translation gives CASSVGLGSYNEQFF. Variable domain in full (rest from reference TRBV9 and TRBJ2-1): DSGVTQTPKHLITATGQRVTLRCSPRSGDLSVYWYQQSLDQGLQFLIQYYNGEERAKGNILERFSAQQFPDLHSELNLSSLELGDSALYFCASSVGLGSYNEQFFGPGTRLTVL.

This clonotype is termed medium-sized. The chain couples TRBV6-5 to TRBJ2-1; 10 positions agree with TRBD2. The V and J ends lost 4 bases and 4 bases, in that order; junction bases with no gene match: 7. The germline CDR1 and CDR2 sequences are MNHEY and SVGAGI. This CDR3 region has 16 residues. CDR3 nucleotide sequence: TGTGCCAGCAGTTCACCCGGGACTAGCGCATACAATGAGCAGTTCTTC. Its protein is CASSSPGTSAYNEQFF.

There are many counts of this clonotype. The chain joins TRBV28 to TRBJ2-7; no clear D. The CDR3 consists of 12 residues. Germline CDR1 is MDHEN and CDR2 is SYDVKM. Trimming stripped 2 bases from V and 9 bases from J, with 11 bases between. This CDR3 reads CASSLAQVGQYF. CDR3 nucleotides: TGTGCCAGCAGTTTAGCCCAGGTAGGGCAGTACTTC.

This clonotype was seen more than once but under ten times. The chain employs TRBV12-3 or TRBV12-4 and TRBJ1-4, with 7 bases fitting TRBD1. There are 15 residues in the CDR3. Trimming took 5 bases from V and 3 from J; bases not matched to a gene: 6. The CDR3 loop reads CASSTNRGSNEKLFF. In nucleotides, the CDR3 is TGTGCCAGCAGTACAAACAGGGGCTCTAATGAAAAACTGTTTTTT.

This clonotype appeared many times. The chain has TRBV20-1 and TRBJ2-2; D may match TRBD1 or TRBD2 (5 bases each). The CDR3 loop spans 14 amino acids. The germline gives CDR1 DFQATT, CDR2 SNEGSKA (reference sequence). V lost 3 bases, J lost 6 bases, and 14 bases lay in between. The DNA of the CDR3 is TGCAGTGCTAGTGTGGGGGTGGAGGCCGGGGAGCTGTTTTTT. Translated: CSASVGVEAGELFF.

This clonotype showed up many times. The V and J genes are TRBV20-1 and TRBJ2-3; D perhaps matches TRBD2 (6 bases). The germline V gene has CDR1 DFQATT and CDR2 SNEGSKA (reference sequence). This CDR3 region has 15 residues. V dropped 4 bases and J dropped 0 bases, with 14 bases sitting between them. The CDR3 sequence is CSAIASAASTDTQYF. The CDR3 coding sequence is TGCAGTGCTATTGCTAGCGCCGCTAGCACAGATACGCAGTATTTT.

This clonotype came up many times. The gene calls are TRBV28 and TRBJ2-7; D call uncertain. Deletions cut 5 bases from V and 3 bases from J, with 17 bases between. This CDR3 is 15 amino acids long. The germline CDR1 and CDR2 sequences are MDHEN and SYDVKM. CDR3: CASSITPTLGYEQYF. In nucleotides, the CDR3 is TGTGCCAGCAGTATAACACCCACCCTCGGCTACGAGCAGTACTTC.

Ten or more counts support this clonotype. This chain's CDR3 is CASSEGGDTQYF. CDR3 sequence (DNA): TGTGCCAGCAGTGAAGGAGGAGATACGCAGTATTTT. This chain uses TRBV2 with TRBJ2-3, with D unresolved. V was shortened by 1 base and J by 5 bases, with 4 bases between the two germline ends. The CDR3 has 12 residues. Per germline, CDR1 SNHLY and CDR2 FYNNEI.

This clonotype was counted ten times or more. The V gene is TRBV24-1, the J gene TRBJ2-3; 16 nucleotides agree with TRBD2. Trimming at V came to 4 bases and at J to 6 bases, leaving 6 bases not matched to a gene. The CDR3 extends over 17 amino acids. In germline, CDR1 is KGHDR, CDR2 SFDVKD. This CDR3 reads CATSDPGLAGGPDTQYF. CDR3 sequence (DNA): TGTGCCACCAGTGACCCGGGACTAGCGGGGGGGCCCGATACGCAGTATTTT.

The chain has TRBV7-2 and TRBJ1-2; D is undetermined. Per the germline V gene, CDR1 is SGHTA and CDR2 is FQGNSA. This CDR3 has 14 residues. V lost 1 base and J lost 8, with 14 bases in between. DNA of the CDR3: TGTGCCAGCAGCTTAGAAGGTAAAGGGAACGGCTACACCTTC. Protein: CASSLEGKGNGYTF.

This clonotype rates as medium-sized. The rearrangement joins TRBV19 to TRBJ2-3; TRBD1 is a possible D gene (5 bases). V lost 10 bases to trimming and J lost 0 bases, with 11 bases between them. The CDR3 consists of 13 residues. Germline CDR1 is LNHDA and CDR2 is SQIVND (reference sequence). CDR3 nucleotides: TGTGCCACCTCTCCAGGGAGCACAGATACGCAGTATTTT. Its translation: CATSPGSTDTQYF.